This T cell receptor (beta chain) derives from a study of blood T cell repertoires in COVID-19. Study details: Material from acute and convalescent COVID-19 was sourced from the United States, Italy and Spain. In each case, the material was cDNA or gDNA derived from T cells, B-cell-depleted T cells, or PBMCs.

As processed by the authors: Using reference gene primer amplification, nucleated cell counts were estimated. TCRdb's table, derived via immunoSEQ multiplex PCR, lists solely in-frame clones and lacks some. The DNA was the basis for D and trimming; V, J and clone size are from that table. The data contain roughly 250,000 clones, around 83% of them seen just once; the ten biggest clones take up 9.6%. The CDR3 length is 13 residues. Germline CDR1 is SNHLY and CDR2 is FYNNEI. V lost 4 bases to trimming and J lost 0 bases, with 6 bases between them. Sequencing was carried out using peripheral blood. This TCR was sampled from a woman over 75 with acute or convalescent COVID-19. The V call is TRBV2, the J call TRBJ1-2; D is ambiguous. This CDR3 is CASSAIPNYGYTF. The CDR3 DNA follows: TGTGCCAGCAGTGCTATCCCTAACTATGGCTACACCTTC.